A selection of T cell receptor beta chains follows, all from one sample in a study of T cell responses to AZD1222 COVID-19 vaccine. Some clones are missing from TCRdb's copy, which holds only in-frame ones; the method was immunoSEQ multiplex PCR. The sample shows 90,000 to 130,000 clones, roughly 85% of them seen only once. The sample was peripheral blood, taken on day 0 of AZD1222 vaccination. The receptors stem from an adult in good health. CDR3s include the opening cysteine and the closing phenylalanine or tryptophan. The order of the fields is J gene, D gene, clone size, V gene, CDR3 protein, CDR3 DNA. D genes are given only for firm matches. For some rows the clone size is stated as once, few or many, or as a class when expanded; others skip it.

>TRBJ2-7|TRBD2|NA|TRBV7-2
CASGPGTIYEQYF
TGTGCCAGCGGCCCGGGGACTATCTACGAGCAGTACTTC
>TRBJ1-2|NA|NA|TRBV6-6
CASSLGQPNEYGYTF
TGTGCCAGCAGCCTCGGACAGCCCAATGAGTATGGCTACACCTTC
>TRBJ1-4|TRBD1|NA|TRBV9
CASSRKGAPEGEKLFF
TGTGCCAGCAGCCGGAAGGGGGCCCCCGAGGGCGAAAAACTGTTTTTT
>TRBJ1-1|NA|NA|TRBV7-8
CASSVIQSEAFF
TGTGCCAGCAGCGTCATCCAGTCTGAAGCTTTCTTT
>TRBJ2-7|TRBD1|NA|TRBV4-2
CASSQDGTGNSYEQYF
TGTGCCAGCAGCCAAGATGGGACAGGAAACTCCTACGAGCAGTACTTC
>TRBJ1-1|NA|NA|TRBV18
CASSPTGHMNTEAFF
TGTGCCAGCTCCCCTACGGGACACATGAACACTGAAGCTTTCTTT
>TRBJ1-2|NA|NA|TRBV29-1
CSVESQNYGYTF
TGCAGCGTTGAGAGTCAGAACTATGGCTACACCTTC
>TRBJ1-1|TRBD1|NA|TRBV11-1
CASSRRGTEAFF
TGTGCCAGCAGCCGCAGGGGGACTGAAGCTTTCTTT
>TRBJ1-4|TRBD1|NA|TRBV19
CASRTGPLTTNEKLFF
TGTGCCAGTCGGACAGGGCCCCTCACAACTAATGAAAAACTGTTTTTT
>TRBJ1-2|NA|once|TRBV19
CASSDARVGGYTF
TGTGCCAGTAGTGACGCCAGGGTAGGTGGCTACACCTTC
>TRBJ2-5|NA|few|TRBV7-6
CASSSQAQETQYF
TGTGCCAGCAGCTCACAAGCGCAAGAGACCCAGTACTTC
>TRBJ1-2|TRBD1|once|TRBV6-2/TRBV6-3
CASSGTGGFYGYTF
TGTGCCAGCAGTGGGACAGGGGGCTTCTATGGCTACACCTTC
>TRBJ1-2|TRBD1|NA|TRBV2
CASIQGTAGGYTF
TGTGCCAGCATACAAGGGACAGCGGGGGGCTACACCTTC
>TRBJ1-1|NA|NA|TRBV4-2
CASSLLEGENTEAFF
TGTGCCAGCAGCCTCCTAGAGGGGGAGAACACTGAAGCTTTCTTT
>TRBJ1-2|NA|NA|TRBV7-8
CASSDRGRGNYGYTF
TGTGCCAGCAGCGACCGGGGCAGGGGAAACTATGGCTACACCTTC
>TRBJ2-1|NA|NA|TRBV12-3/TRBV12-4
CARTFDEQFF
TGTGCCAGGACCTTCGATGAGCAGTTCTTC
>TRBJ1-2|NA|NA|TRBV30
CAWSVLGRGNYGYTF
TGTGCCTGGAGTGTCTTAGGCAGGGGTAACTATGGCTACACCTTC
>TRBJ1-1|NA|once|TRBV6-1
CASSDRETRNTEAFF
TGTGCCAGCAGTGACCGGGAAACTAGAAACACTGAAGCTTTCTTT
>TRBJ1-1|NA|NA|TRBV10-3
CAITSRPNTEAFF
TGTGCCATCACCTCTCGGCCGAACACTGAAGCTTTCTTT
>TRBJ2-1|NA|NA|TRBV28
CAIRGAVHNEQFF
TGTGCCATCAGAGGGGCGGTACACAATGAGCAGTTCTTC
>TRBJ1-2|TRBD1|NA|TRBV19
CASQTQGETYGYTF
TGTGCCAGCCAAACCCAGGGGGAAACCTATGGCTACACCTTC
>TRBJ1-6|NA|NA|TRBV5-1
CASSLEGTGSSPLHF
TGCGCCAGCAGCTTGGAGGGGACGGGGTCGTCACCCCTCCACTTT
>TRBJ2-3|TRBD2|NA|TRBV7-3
CASSLTSGETDTQYF
TGTGCCAGCAGCCTGACTAGCGGGGAAACAGATACGCAGTATTTT
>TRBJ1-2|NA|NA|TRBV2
CASSDSQDYGYTF
TGTGCCAGCAGTGATTCCCAGGACTATGGCTACACCTTC
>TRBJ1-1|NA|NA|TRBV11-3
CASSAGSQTTEAFF
TGTGCCAGCAGCGCCGGGTCCCAGACCACTGAAGCTTTCTTT
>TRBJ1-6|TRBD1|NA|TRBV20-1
CSASLDRASNSPLHF
TGCAGTGCTAGTTTGGACAGGGCCTCTAATTCACCCCTCCACTTT
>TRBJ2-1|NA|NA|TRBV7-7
CASSLVGGDSYNEQFF
TGTGCTAGCAGCTTAGTGGGAGGCGATTCCTACAATGAGCAGTTCTTC
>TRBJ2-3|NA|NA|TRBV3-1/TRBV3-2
CASSPHPTRTDTQYF
TGTGCCAGCAGCCCACATCCGACCCGAACAGATACGCAGTATTTT
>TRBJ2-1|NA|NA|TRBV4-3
CASSQEWADNEQFF
TGCGCCAGCAGCCAAGAGTGGGCAGACAATGAGCAGTTCTTC
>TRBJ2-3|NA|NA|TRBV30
CAWSVGGTDTQYF
TGTGCCTGGAGTGTAGGGGGTACAGATACGCAGTATTTT
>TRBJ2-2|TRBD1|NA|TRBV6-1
CASSHGQGDTGELFF
TGTGCCAGCAGTCACGGACAGGGAGACACCGGGGAGCTGTTTTTT
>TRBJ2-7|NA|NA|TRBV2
CASRPPTDSYEQYF
TGTGCCAGCAGACCTCCGACAGATTCCTACGAGCAGTACTTC
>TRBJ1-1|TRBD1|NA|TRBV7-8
CASSPRTGLLNTEAFF
TGTGCCAGCAGCCCAAGGACAGGGTTGTTGAACACTGAAGCTTTCTTT
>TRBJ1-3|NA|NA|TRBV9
CASSPRPTGISGGNTIYF
TGTGCCAGCAGCCCACGGCCTACAGGGATCAGCGGAGGAAACACCATATATTTT
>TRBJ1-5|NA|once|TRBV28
CASTPWGGNQPQHF
TGTGCCAGCACCCCATGGGGAGGCAATCAGCCCCAGCATTTT
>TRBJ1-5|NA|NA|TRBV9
CASSVDSDQPQHF
TGTGCCAGCAGCGTAGATTCCGATCAGCCCCAGCATTTT
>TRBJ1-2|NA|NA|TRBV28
CASSLQGYGYTF
TGTGCCAGCAGTTTACAGGGTTATGGCTACACCTTC
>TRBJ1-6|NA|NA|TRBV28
CASSSLRGNGSPLHF
TGTGCCAGCAGCTCCCTCCGGGGGAATGGTTCACCCCTCCACTTT
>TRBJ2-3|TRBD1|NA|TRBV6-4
CASSRDRVTDTQYF
TGTGCCAGCAGTCGGGACAGGGTCACAGATACGCAGTATTTT
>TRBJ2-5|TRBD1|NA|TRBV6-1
CASRTGQETQYF
TGTGCCAGCCGGACAGGGCAAGAGACCCAGTACTTC
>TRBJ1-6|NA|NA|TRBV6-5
CASSYTTINSPLHF
TGTGCCAGCAGTTACACCACGATTAATTCACCCCTCCACTTT
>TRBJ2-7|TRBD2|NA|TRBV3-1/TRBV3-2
CASSQDLASGYEQYF
TGTGCCAGCAGCCAAGATCTCGCTAGCGGCTACGAGCAGTACTTC
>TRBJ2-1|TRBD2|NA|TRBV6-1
CASSGGTSGIYNEQFF
TGTGCCAGCAGTGGTGGGACTAGCGGGATCTACAATGAGCAGTTCTTC
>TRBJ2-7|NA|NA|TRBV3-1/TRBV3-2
CASSQGGRRSYF
TGTGCCAGCAGCCAGGGGGGCCGGAGGAGTTACTTC
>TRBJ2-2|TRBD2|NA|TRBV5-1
CASRTSGSSAGELFF
TGCGCCAGCCGGACTAGCGGGAGTTCAGCCGGGGAGCTGTTTTTT
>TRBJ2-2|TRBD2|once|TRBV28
CASSLRPTSGRTGELFF
TGTGCCAGCAGTCTGAGGCCGACTAGCGGGAGGACCGGGGAGCTGTTTTTT
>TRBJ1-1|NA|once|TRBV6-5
CASSYSRAMNTEAFF
TGTGCCAGCAGTTACTCGAGAGCTATGAACACTGAAGCTTTCTTT
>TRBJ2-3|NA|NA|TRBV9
CASSPGHSDTQYF
TGTGCCAGCAGCCCGGGACACTCAGATACGCAGTATTTT
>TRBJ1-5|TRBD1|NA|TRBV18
CASSRGPGTDQPQHF
TGTGCCAGCTCACGGGGCCCCGGGACAGATCAGCCCCAGCATTTT
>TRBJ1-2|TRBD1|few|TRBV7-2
CASSSKGQGRGYGYTF
TGTGCCAGCAGCTCAAAGGGACAGGGGAGGGGGTATGGCTACACCTTC
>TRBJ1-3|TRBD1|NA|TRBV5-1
CASALTGVAGNTIYF
TGCGCCAGCGCCCTGACAGGGGTGGCAGGAAACACCATATATTTT